The T cell receptor beta chain under discussion was sequenced for a study of regulatory T cells in long-lasting Graves disease. Findings and caveats of the study: The TCR repertoire of persistent Graves' patients was less diverse than that of newly diagnosed ones.

Time point defined: persistent/refractory GD, antithyroid drugs over 5 years with positive TRAb. Extracted RNA from PBMCs served as the source of the TCR library. Per American Thyroid Association guidelines, Graves' disease was diagnosed. Approximately 8.2-milliliter peripheral blood samples went into EDTA tubes. To note about this clonotype: What it binds is not known.

Construction of TCR beta libraries relied on iRepertoire HTBI primers and on Arm-PCR targeting CDR3 regions. Original analysis: Sample data revealed fewer than 70 TRBV and more than 13 TRBJ segments. TCRdb re-derived calls from the multiplex PCR reads in MiXCR, one entry per CDR3 protein. V and J calls and clone size were set by TCRdb, not the authors. The table records about 310,000 distinct CDR3 sequences, 22% of them present only once. Germline CDR1 SEHNR, CDR2 FQNEAQ (reference sequence). CDR3 length: 14 residues. Germline trimming cut 5 bases from V and 5 bases from J; bases unmatched to any gene: 7.

The sequence came from a female donor with Graves disease. V usage is TRBV7-9 and J usage is TRBJ2-5; TRBD1 matches 8 bases. This specimen was peripheral blood mononuclear cells (PBMCs), taken when the disease was refractory, from a patient treated with antithyroid drugs. The CDR3 DNA follows: TGTGCCAGCAGCCCCCCGCAGGGGGCGGAGACCCAGTACTTC. It specifies CASSPPQGAETQYF.